This T cell receptor (beta chain) was identified during a study of T cells in Graves' hyperthyroidism and ophthalmopathy. Study observations and caveats: Separation of ophthalmopathy from stable hyperthyroidism was achieved by a 13 V-J model. The model forecast ophthalmopathy, anticipating it by a median around 6.5 months before onset.

Using RNA transcripts as the source, TCR beta CDR3 regions were amplified. A first-round RT-PCR of the TCR CDR3 used the HTBI primer set. MiXCR, applied by TCRdb to the multiplex PCR reads, yields one record per CDR3 protein. The table lists roughly 500,000 distinct CDR3 sequences, under 25% of them singletons. V gave up 5 bases and J gave up 6 bases, with 11 bases separating them. CDR3 length: 13 residues. Germline V gene sequence: CDR1 MNHEY, CDR2 SMNVEV (reference sequence). This clonotype was counted only a few times. Its antigen is still unknown. Ophthalmopathy patients had moderate-to-severe active disease, CAS ≥3, NOSPECS ≥4, and disease duration under 3 months.

The sample taken for sequencing was blood. V gene TRBV27 combines with J gene TRBJ2-1, with a possible D match to TRBD2 (6 bases). The receptor's source is a woman aged 65 to 85 with Graves' ophthalmopathy. The CDR3 region is CASSIPRGNEQFF. The CDR3 DNA follows: TGTGCCAGCAGTATCCCGCGGGGCAATGAGCAGTTCTTC.